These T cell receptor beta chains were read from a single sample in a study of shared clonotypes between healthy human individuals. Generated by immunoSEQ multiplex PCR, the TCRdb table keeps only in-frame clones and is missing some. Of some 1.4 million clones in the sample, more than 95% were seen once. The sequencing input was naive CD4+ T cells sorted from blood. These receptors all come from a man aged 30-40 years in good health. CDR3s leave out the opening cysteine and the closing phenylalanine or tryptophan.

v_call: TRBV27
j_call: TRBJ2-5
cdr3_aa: ASRLAFWSGETQY

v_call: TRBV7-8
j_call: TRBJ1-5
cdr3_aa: ASSLGSGNRQPQH

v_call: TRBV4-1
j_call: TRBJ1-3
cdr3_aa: ASSQAPGQGTTSGNTIY

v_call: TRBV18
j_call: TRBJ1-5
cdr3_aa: ASSPGTGSSNQPQH

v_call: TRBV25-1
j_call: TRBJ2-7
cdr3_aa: ASSDWGLNYEQY

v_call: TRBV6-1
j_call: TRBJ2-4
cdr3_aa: ASSEIGGLRNIQY

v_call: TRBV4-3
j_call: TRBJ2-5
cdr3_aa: ASSQGQGGQETQY

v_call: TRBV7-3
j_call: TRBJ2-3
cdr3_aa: ASSRRGTDTQY

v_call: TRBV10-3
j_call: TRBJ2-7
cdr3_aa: AIRKSSAGYEQY

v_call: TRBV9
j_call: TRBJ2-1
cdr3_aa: ASSVGGSYNEQF

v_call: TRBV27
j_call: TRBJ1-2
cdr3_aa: ASSFLGGGYT

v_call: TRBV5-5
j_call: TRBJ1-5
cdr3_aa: ASSPSWDGSNQPQH

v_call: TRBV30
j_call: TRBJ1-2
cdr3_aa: AWIPDRRYGYT